The rows below give T cell receptor beta chains drawn from one sample of a study of Graves' ophthalmopathy and Graves' hyperthyroidism. MiXCR was run by TCRdb on the multiplex PCR reads, yielding one entry per CDR3 protein. The sample records some 380,000 distinct CDR3 sequences, 15% being singletons. Specimen: peripheral blood. These receptors were obtained from a woman aged 18-29 years with stable Graves' hyperthyroidism. The CDR3 runs from the conserved cysteine through the conserved F or W. A D gene is named only where the DNA matches it firmly. Only some rows state a clone size, as once, few, many or a class for expanded clones.

v_call	j_call	clone_size	d_call	cdr3_aa	cdr3_nt
TRBV6-5	TRBJ1-2	many	TRBD1	CASRLQGAVNYGYTF	TGTGCCAGCAGATTACAGGGGGCCGTTAACTATGGCTACACCTTC
TRBV10-3	TRBJ1-2	many	TRBD1	CAISDPTAGTGGGGYTF	TGTGCCATCAGTGATCCCACCGCCGGGACAGGGGGCGGTGGCTACACCTTC
TRBV7-8	TRBJ1-2	few	-	CASSPDVQGIRGYTF	TGTGCCAGCAGCCCCGACGTGCAAGGGATCAGAGGCTACACCTTC
TRBV15	TRBJ1-6	few	-	CATSRPQGTHNSPLHF	TGTGCCACCAGCAGACCTCAGGGAACGCATAATTCACCCCTCCACTTT
TRBV2	TRBJ1-2	many	-	CASSEVGGIYGYTF	TGTGCCAGCAGTGAGGTCGGGGGAATCTATGGCTACACCTTC
TRBV6-2/TRBV6-3	TRBJ2-2	-	-	CASSYDAGLNTGELCF	TGTGCCAGCAGTTACGATGCTGGGTTGAACACCGGGGAGCTGTGTTTT
TRBV6-5	TRBJ1-1	many	-	CASSYSRPRGTEAFF	TGTGCCAGCAGTTACTCGAGACCGCGGGGCACTGAAGCTTTCTTT
TRBV6-5	TRBJ2-5	once	-	CASSGTLETQYF	TGTGCCAGCAGCGGGACTCTGGAGACCCAGTACTTC
TRBV11-2	TRBJ1-1	few	-	CANQPRANTEAFF	TGTGCCAACCAACCTCGGGCCAACACTGAAGCTTTCTTT
TRBV15	TRBJ1-6	many	-	CATTPDGNSPLHF	TGTGCCACCACCCCGGACGGCAATTCACCCCTCCACTTT
TRBV12-3/TRBV12-4	TRBJ2-7	-	-	CASREGITEPYEQYF	TGTGCCAGCAGAGAGGGAATCACCGAGCCCTACGAGCAGTACTTC
TRBV28	TRBJ1-1	many	-	CASSDTQNTEAFF	TGTGCCAGCAGTGACACCCAGAACACTGAAGCTTTCTTT
TRBV20-1	TRBJ2-6	many	TRBD1	CSAKRLGGQGALGANVLTF	TGCAGTGCTAAGCGCTTAGGGGGACAGGGGGCGCTCGGGGCCAACGTCCTGACTTTC
TRBV7-9	TRBJ1-1	many	-	CASSLEGSENTEAFF	TGTGCCAGCAGCTTAGAGGGGTCGGAGAACACTGAAGCTTTCTTT
TRBV6-1	TRBJ2-7	many	TRBD1	CASSEADLGDSGYEQYF	TGTGCCAGCAGTGAAGCAGATTTAGGGGACAGCGGATACGAGCAGTACTTC
TRBV11-2	TRBJ1-6	many	-	CASSLAPNNSPLHF	TGTGCCAGCAGCTTAGCCCCGAATAATTCACCCCTCCACTTT
TRBV6-1	TRBJ2-7	-	-	CASRDLAYEQYF	TGTGCCAGCCGGGACCTTGCCTACGAGCAGTACTTC
TRBV12-3/TRBV12-4	TRBJ2-7	-	TRBD1	CASSLYDRGHEQYF	TGTGCCAGCAGTTTGTACGACAGGGGACACGAGCAGTACTTC